One sample yielded the 13 T cell receptor beta chains listed below, sequenced in a study of CD8+CD57+ T cells in acquired aplastic anemia. For these receptors, no antigen is known. Previously, flow cytometry had revealed CD8+CD57+ cell expansion in the patients chosen for sequencing. Profiling of TCR beta VDJ combinations and CDR3 sequences used genomic DNA as template. Each CDR3 protein gets one entry after TCRdb re-called the reads with MiXCR. The sample contains roughly 20,000 distinct CDR3 sequences, 40% of which appear only once. Notes on the study in general: The authors found lower diversity in patient CD8+CD57+ cells than in total CD4+ and CD8+ pools.

The sample taken for sequencing was CD8+CD57+ T cells sorted from PBMCs. The subset: bead-enriched CD8+CD57+ effector memory T cells from SAA patients. Every receptor here comes from a human donor with aplastic anemia.

For the CDR3, the DNA is TGTGCCAGCAAACAGGTCCCCAATCAGCCCCAGCATTTT. Its translation: CASKQVPNQPQHF. The gene calls are TRBV2 and TRBJ1-5; tentatively, D is TRBD1 (5 bases). This CDR3 has 13 amino acids. Germline CDR1 is SNHLY and CDR2 is FYNNEI. Trimming removed 7 bases at V and 3 bases at J, with 10 bases between. Complete variable domain (other parts from reference TRBV2 and TRBJ1-5): EPEVTQTPSHQVTQMGQEVILRCVPISNHLYFYWYRQILGQKVEFLVSFYNNEISEKSEIFDDQFSVERPDGSNFTLKIRSTKLEDSAMYFCASKQVPNQPQHFGDGTRLSIL.

The CDR3, as DNA: TGTGCCAGTAGTCAACAGGGTACCTCCTATAATTCACCCCTCCACTTT. Its translation is CASSQQGTSYNSPLHF. V gene TRBV19 combines with J gene TRBJ1-6; possible D gene TRBD1, 6 bases. Germline V CDR1 and CDR2: LNHDA, SQIVND (reference sequence). Trimming left V 5 bases short and J 0 bases short, with 11 bases between. CDR3 length equals 16 residues.

This clonotype came up a few times. This chain connects TRBV7-9 to TRBJ2-7; 8 bases agree with TRBD1. CDR1 and CDR2 (germline): SEHNR, FQNEAQ (reference sequence). Losses at the gene ends were 5 bases for V and 6 bases for J; bases not matched to a gene: 12. This CDR3 has 15 amino acids. For the CDR3, the DNA is TGTGCCAGCAGCGACCATCTGGGACAGGCTGGCGAGCAGTACTTC. Its protein product is CASSDHLGQAGEQYF.

V usage is TRBV12-3 or TRBV12-4 and J usage is TRBJ1-5; no clear D. Deletions cut 6 bases from V and 4 bases from J, with 10 bases between. CDR3 length: 13 amino acids. The CDR3 DNA reads TGTGCCAGCAGACCCGGAGGTAATCAGCCCCAGCATTTT. Amino acid sequence: CASRPGGNQPQHF.

This clonotype has at least ten counts. The V call is TRBV2, the J call TRBJ2-3; 9 bases agree with TRBD1. Germline-derived CDR1 and CDR2 are SNHLY and FYNNEI. CDR3 length: 16 residues. Trimming at V came to 4 bases and at J to 3 bases, leaving 8 bases not matched to a gene. The CDR3 DNA reads as TGTGCCAGCAGTGGCTCACAGGGGGCCGTTACAGATACGCAGTATTTT. It yields the protein CASSGSQGAVTDTQYF.

CDR3 loop: CATSDPLAGGLYF. The CDR3 DNA sequence: TGTGCCACCAGTGACCCCTTAGCGGGAGGGCTGTACTTC. The chain is built from TRBV24-1 and TRBJ2-7; 11 nucleotides align to TRBD2. Germline V CDR1 and CDR2: KGHDR, SFDVKD. This CDR3 is built from 13 residues. Trimming took 4 bases from V and 12 from J; bases not matched to a gene: 7.

In this sample, this clonotype turned up many times. The rearrangement links TRBV7-9 to TRBJ2-1; D is perhaps TRBD2 (5 bases). V was pared by 1 base and J by 9 bases, with 13 bases between. The germline V gene has CDR1 SEHNR and CDR2 FQNEAQ (reference sequence). The CDR3 totals 14 residues. The CDR3 DNA reads TGTGCCAGCAGCTTAGAAGTGGAGGACCGTGAGCAGTTCTTC. This gives the protein CASSLEVEDREQFF. Full variable domain (missing parts from reference TRBV7-9 and TRBJ2-1): DTGVSQNPRHKITKRGQNVTFRCDPISEHNRLYWYRQTLGQGPEFLTYFQNEAQLEKSRLLSDRFSAERPKGSFSTLEIQRTEQGDSAMYLCASSLEVEDREQFFGPGTRLTVL.

On this clonotype: A junction boundary mismatches the germline segment, possibly from a read error. The chain is built from TRBV2 and TRBJ2-7, with 9 bases fitting TRBD2. This CDR3 is built from 15 residues. Looked up from germline, CDR1 is SNHLY and CDR2 is FYNNEI. CDR3 amino acids: CAISVDAGGGYEQYF. CDR3 DNA: TGTGCCATCAGTGTTGATGCGGGAGGGGGCTACGAGCAGTACTTC.

The chain carries TRBV19 and TRBJ1-1; D unresolved. There are 15 residues in the CDR3. Germline V gives CDR1 LNHDA, CDR2 SQIVND (reference sequence). Trimming stripped 2 bases from V and 1 base from J, with 11 bases between. DNA for the CDR3: TGTGCCAGTAGTATATGGGCAGGCGAGAACACTGAAGCTTTCTTT. Its protein product is CASSIWAGENTEAFF.

The rearrangement links TRBV5-1 to TRBJ2-3, with a possible D match to TRBD1 (6 bases). This CDR3 spans 15 amino acids. V was pared by 4 bases and J by 3 bases, with 15 bases between. Germline V CDR1 and CDR2: SGHRS, YFSETQ. This CDR3 is CASSLWTEATDTQYF. CDR3 sequence (DNA): TGCGCCAGCAGCCTGTGGACAGAAGCGACAGATACGCAGTATTTT.

This clonotype has only a few counts. The J gene is TRBJ2-1, the V gene TRBV4-1; 11 nucleotides align to TRBD2. The J segment lost 5 bases and the V segment lost 0 bases, leaving 6 bases of the junction unmatched. The CDR3 runs to 17 residues. Looked up from germline, CDR1 is MGHRA and CDR2 is YSYEKL. CDR3: CASSQDWASGGNNEQFF. CDR3 in DNA: TGCGCCAGCAGCCAAGATTGGGCTAGCGGGGGGAACAATGAGCAGTTCTTC.

In this sample, this clonotype turned up many times. The V call is TRBV11-2, the J call TRBJ2-7; D unresolved. CDR1 SGHAT and CDR2 FQNNGV come from the germline V gene. The ends were cut back, 1 base at V and 2 bases at J, with 3 bases in the middle. The CDR3 is 12 residues long. The CDR3 coding sequence is TGTGCCAGCAGCTTAGTTCCCTACGAGCAGTACTTC. Residues: CASSLVPYEQYF. Full variable domain (outside the CDR3, taken from reference TRBV11-2 and TRBJ2-7): EAGVAQSPRYKIIEKRQSVAFWCNPISGHATLYWYQQILGQGPKLLIQFQNNGVVDDSQLPKDRFSAERLKGVDSTLKIQPAKLEDSAVYLCASSLVPYEQYFGPGTRLTVT.

The V gene is TRBV20-1, the J gene TRBJ1-5, with no clear D. The CDR3 is made up of 12 amino acids. CDR1 is DFQATT and CDR2 is SNEGSKA in the germline V gene (reference sequence). Trimming removed 5 bases from V and 1 base from J, with 6 bases in between. The CDR3: CSALDSNQPQHF. CDR3 DNA: TGCAGTGCTTTGGACAGCAATCAGCCCCAGCATTTT.